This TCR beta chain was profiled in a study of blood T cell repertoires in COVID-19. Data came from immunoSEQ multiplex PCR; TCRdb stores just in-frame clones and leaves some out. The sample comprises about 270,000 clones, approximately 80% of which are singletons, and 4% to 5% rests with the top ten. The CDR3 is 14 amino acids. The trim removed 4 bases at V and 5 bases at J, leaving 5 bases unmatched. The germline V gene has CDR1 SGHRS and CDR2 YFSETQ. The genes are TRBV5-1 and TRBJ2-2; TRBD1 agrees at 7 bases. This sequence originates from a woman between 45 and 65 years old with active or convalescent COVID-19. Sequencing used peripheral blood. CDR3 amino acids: CASSPEQGTGELFF. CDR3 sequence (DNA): TGCGCCAGCAGCCCTGAACAGGGGACCGGGGAGCTGTTTTTT.